These T cell receptor beta chains were read from a single sample in a study of cytomegalovirus exposure and HLA in healthy donors. Only in-frame clones appear in the TCRdb table, and some are missing; sequencing was by immunoSEQ multiplex PCR. The sample yields approximately 97,000 clones, about 95% seen once. Sequencing was carried out using PBMCs. Every receptor here comes from a woman under 30 in good health and CMV-seronegative. Both conserved end residues are part of each CDR3. D genes are given only for firm matches. The listing skips clone size in some rows; elsewhere it reads once, few, many or a size class.

CASSEDLAGGYGGTDTQYF,TGTGCCAGCAGTGAAGACCTAGCGGGAGGGTATGGGGGGACAGATACGCAGTATTTT,-,TRBV6-1,TRBJ2-3,TRBD2
CASSLAQNLADTQYF,TGTGCCAGCAGCTTGGCTCAGAATTTGGCAGATACGCAGTATTTT,-,TRBV5-6,TRBJ2-3,-
CASSPDRGRAGELFF,TGTGCCAGCAGTCCCGACAGGGGGCGCGCCGGGGAGCTGTTTTTT,-,TRBV6-5,TRBJ2-2,TRBD1
CASSMEQTNEKLFF,TGTGCCAGTAGTATGGAACAGACAAATGAAAAACTGTTTTTT,-,TRBV19,TRBJ1-4,-
CASSLTSGSYEQYF,TGTGCCAGCAGTTTGACTAGCGGGAGCTACGAGCAGTACTTC,-,TRBV27,TRBJ2-7,TRBD2
CATSGGRMGNEQFF,TGTGCCACCTCTGGAGGGAGGATGGGCAATGAGCAGTTCTTC,-,TRBV10-3,TRBJ2-1,-
CASSQIGLAGGYDTQYF,TGCGCCAGCAGCCAGATCGGACTAGCGGGGGGTTACGATACGCAGTATTTT,-,TRBV4-3,TRBJ2-3,TRBD2
CASSEISGQGTDTQYF,TGTGCCAGCAGTGAAATTTCGGGACAGGGCACAGATACGCAGTATTTT,-,TRBV6-4,TRBJ2-3,TRBD1
CASSSGLGSETQYF,TGTGCCAGCAGCTCAGGACTAGGATCCGAGACCCAGTACTTC,once,TRBV7-3,TRBJ2-5,TRBD2
CASSQAGETQYF,TGCGCCAGCAGCCAAGCAGGGGAGACCCAGTACTTC,-,TRBV4-1,TRBJ2-5,-
CASSIQRSAVEAFF,TGTGCCAGTAGTATTCAGCGGTCGGCGGTTGAAGCTTTCTTT,-,TRBV19,TRBJ1-1,-
CSVVTGNTIYF,TGCAGCGTTGTAACTGGAAACACCATATATTTT,-,TRBV29-1,TRBJ1-3,-
CASSALLEQFF,TGTGCCAGTAGTGCCCTGCTAGAGCAGTTCTTC,-,TRBV19,TRBJ2-1,-
CASSEVSSSYNEQFF,TGTGCCAGTTCGGAGGTCTCGAGCTCCTACAATGAGCAGTTCTTC,-,TRBV19,TRBJ2-1,-
CASSASSGTSNTGELFF,TGTGCCAGCAGCGCGTCTTCCGGGACATCGAACACCGGGGAGCTGTTTTTT,-,TRBV9,TRBJ2-2,-
CASSRQGNTEAFF,TGCGCCAGCAGCCGGCAGGGGAACACTGAAGCTTTCTTT,-,TRBV4-1,TRBJ1-1,-
CASSKRRTRGPRIFSGELFF,TGTGCCAGCAGCAAACGGAGAACCAGGGGACCTCGAATTTTCAGCGGGGAGCTGTTTTTT,-,TRBV21-1,TRBJ2-2,-
CASSQDSGGYTF,TGTGCCAGCAGCCAGGACTCGGGCGGCTACACCTTC,-,TRBV5-6,TRBJ1-2,-
CASSQDPGFNYGYTF,TGCGCCAGCAGCCAAGATCCGGGGTTTAACTATGGCTACACCTTC,-,TRBV4-1,TRBJ1-2,-
CASKGQIATNEKLFF,TGCGCCAGCAAAGGACAGATTGCAACTAATGAAAAACTGTTTTTT,-,TRBV10-2,TRBJ1-4,-
CASSVQLSTDTQYF,TGTGCCAGCAGCGTGCAACTTAGCACAGATACGCAGTATTTT,once,TRBV9,TRBJ2-3,-
CASSLGASGETQYF,TGTGCCAGCAGCTTAGGTGCTAGCGGAGAGACCCAGTACTTC,-,TRBV11-2,TRBJ2-5,TRBD2
CASSVGVQGHTYEQYF,TGTGCCAGCAGCGTAGGGGTACAGGGGCACACCTACGAGCAGTACTTC,once,TRBV9,TRBJ2-7,TRBD1
CASSFASGSYEQYF,TGTGCCAGCAGCTTCGCGTCAGGGTCCTACGAGCAGTACTTC,-,TRBV7-2,TRBJ2-7,-
CASSYLAGEVHNEQFF,TGTGCCAGCAGTTACTTAGCGGGAGAAGTCCACAATGAGCAGTTCTTC,-,TRBV6-5,TRBJ2-1,TRBD2
CASSPTITGGYTF,TGTGCCAGCAGCCCTACCATTACGGGGGGCTACACCTTC,-,TRBV14,TRBJ1-2,-
CASSQERAGGPDTQYF,TGCGCCAGCAGCCAAGAACGGGCGGGAGGGCCCGATACGCAGTATTTT,-,TRBV4-1,TRBJ2-3,TRBD2
CASSPDRGRDEQFF,TGTGCCAGCAGCCCCGACAGGGGAAGGGATGAGCAGTTCTTC,-,TRBV7-2,TRBJ2-1,TRBD1
CASSYAGALGYEQYF,TGTGCCAGCAGTTACGCGGGGGCGCTTGGGTACGAGCAGTACTTC,-,TRBV6-5,TRBJ2-7,-
CASSLDRGPQHF,TGTGCCAGCAGCCTGGACAGGGGCCCCCAGCATTTT,-,TRBV7-2,TRBJ1-5,TRBD1
CASSLVGTGGNQPQHF,TGTGCCAGCAGCTTAGTCGGGACAGGGGGCAATCAGCCCCAGCATTTT,-,TRBV7-8,TRBJ1-5,TRBD1
CASSQTVGRSDEQYF,TGTGCCAGCTCCCAGACGGTGGGGCGGTCCGACGAGCAGTACTTC,-,TRBV18,TRBJ2-7,-
CSVVISGANVLTF,TGCAGCGTTGTAATCTCTGGGGCCAACGTCCTGACTTTC,-,TRBV29-1,TRBJ2-6,-
CAISEQGRETQYF,TGTGCCATCAGTGAGCAGGGTCGGGAGACCCAGTACTTC,-,TRBV10-3,TRBJ2-5,-
CASGPRIHNEQFF,TGTGCCAGCGGCCCCAGGATTCACAATGAGCAGTTCTTC,-,TRBV7-8,TRBJ2-1,-
CASTLGLAGANEQFF,TGTGCCAGCACGCTGGGACTAGCGGGAGCCAATGAGCAGTTCTTC,-,TRBV6-6,TRBJ2-1,TRBD2
CASSLGNRDRDNEQFF,TGTGCCAGCAGTTTAGGAAACCGGGACAGGGACAATGAGCAGTTCTTC,-,TRBV27,TRBJ2-1,TRBD1
CASSLGGLNTGELFF,TGCGCCAGCAGCTTGGGAGGGTTGAACACCGGGGAGCTGTTTTTT,once,TRBV5-1,TRBJ2-2,-
CASSETGTVYEQYF,TGTGCCAGCAGTGAGACCGGGACAGTGTACGAGCAGTACTTC,-,TRBV6-1,TRBJ2-7,TRBD1
CASSFGQGKANEKLFF,TGTGCCAGCAGCTTCGGACAGGGGAAGGCTAATGAAAAACTGTTTTTT,-,TRBV7-9,TRBJ1-4,TRBD1
CASSHQTADPEAFF,TGCGCCAGCAGCCACCAGACAGCCGATCCTGAAGCTTTCTTT,-,TRBV4-1,TRBJ1-1,-
CASGPRVKETQYF,TGTGCCAGCGGGCCCCGAGTTAAAGAGACCCAGTACTTC,-,TRBV6-5,TRBJ2-5,-
CASSRSGTTDTQYF,TGTGCCAGCAGTCGTAGCGGGACCACAGATACGCAGTATTTT,-,TRBV7-9,TRBJ2-3,TRBD2
CASSPSGFTSTDTQYF,TGTGCCAGCAGCCCTAGTGGGTTCACTAGCACAGATACGCAGTATTTT,-,TRBV9,TRBJ2-3,-
CARSEHHREPLNQPQHF,TGTGCCAGAAGCGAACACCACAGGGAGCCACTTAATCAGCCCCAGCATTTT,once,TRBV5-3,TRBJ1-5,-
CASSWTGGDEKLFF,TGTGCCAGCAGCTGGACAGGGGGCGATGAAAAACTGTTTTTT,-,TRBV5-6,TRBJ1-4,TRBD1
CASSFAVGSYEQYF,TGTGCCAGCAGCTTCGCGGTAGGATCCTACGAGCAGTACTTC,-,TRBV7-6,TRBJ2-7,-
CATISGTGVGKLFF,TGTGCCACGATTTCCGGGACAGGTGTGGGAAAACTGTTTTTT,once,TRBV19,TRBJ1-4,TRBD1
CASRTGTGTNEQFF,TGCGCCAGCAGGACCGGGACAGGGACTAATGAGCAGTTCTTC,-,TRBV4-1,TRBJ2-1,TRBD1
CASSQDLGQGPHNGLYF,TGCGCCAGCAGCCAAGATCTCGGGCAGGGGCCACATAATGGTCTGTACTTC,once,TRBV4-1,TRBJ2-7,-
CASSYHRDTEAFF,TGTGCCAGCAGCTACCACAGGGACACTGAAGCTTTCTTT,-,TRBV7-2,TRBJ1-1,-
CAWSVHIAGGPLNEQYF,TGTGCCTGGAGTGTACATATAGCGGGAGGGCCCTTAAACGAGCAGTACTTC,-,TRBV30,TRBJ2-7,TRBD2
CASSPGLAGGPYQETQYF,TGTGCCAGCAGCCCCGGACTAGCGGGGGGCCCCTACCAAGAGACCCAGTACTTC,-,TRBV7-6,TRBJ2-5,TRBD2